Listed below are T cell receptor beta chains from one sample, sequenced in a study of naive and memory T cell subsets. Via MiXCR, TCRdb re-called the UMI-ligation and nested PCR reads, giving one row per CDR3 protein. Among under 150,000 distinct CDR3 sequences listed, about a sixth were seen once. Sequenced input: naive CD4+ T cells from blood. The receptors originated from a human donor in good health. The CDR3 runs from the conserved cysteine through the conserved F or W. The order of the fields is J gene, V gene, clone size, D gene, CDR3 DNA, CDR3 protein. A D gene is named only where the DNA matches it firmly. Clone sizes are given selectively: once, few, many, or a class where the clone is expanded.

TRBJ2-7 TRBV19 few . TGTGCCAGTAGTCACCGGGACCAGCCTCGCGAGCAGTACTTC CASSHRDQPREQYF
TRBJ2-7 TRBV5-4 . TRBD2 TGTGCCAGCAGCTTGCTGCCTAGCGGGAGTAACGAGCAGTACTTC CASSLLPSGSNEQYF
TRBJ1-5 TRBV18 . . TGTGCCAGCTCACCACCGTCAGGGACCAGCAATCAGCCCCAGCATTTT CASSPPSGTSNQPQHF
TRBJ2-3 TRBV29-1 . . TGCAGCGGACGCCGTAGGTCAGATACGCAGTATTTT CSGRRRSDTQYF
TRBJ2-2 TRBV7-7 many . TGTGCCACCCGAGGACGAAACACCGGGGAGCTGTTTTTT CATRGRNTGELFF
TRBJ2-2 TRBV18 few . TGTGCCAGCTCACCACCGATTACAGGGGAGCTGTTTTTT CASSPPITGELFF
TRBJ1-6 TRBV7-2 few TRBD1 TGTGCCAGCAGCGCCGGACAGGGAGAGAGTTCACCCCTCCACTTT CASSAGQGESSPLHF
TRBJ2-7 TRBV12-3/TRBV12-4 many . TGTGCCAGCAGTTTTAGGGTCCCCTACGAGCAGTACTTC CASSFRVPYEQYF
TRBJ2-1 TRBV6-2/TRBV6-3 many TRBD2 TGTGCCAGCAGTTATGCTGCGGGAGGAGGCCACAATGAGCAGTTCTTC CASSYAAGGGHNEQFF
TRBJ2-7 TRBV15 few . TGTGCCACCAGCAGAGCCCCCTCGAGCTACGAGCAGTACTTC CATSRAPSSYEQYF
TRBJ2-7 TRBV28 . . TGTGCCAGCAGTTTATCACCAGATTTCTACGAGCAGTACTTC CASSLSPDFYEQYF
TRBJ2-7 TRBV20-1 few TRBD2 TGCAGTGCCATCACTAGCGGGAGTGGCAGCGAGCAGTACTTC CSAITSGSGSEQYF
TRBJ2-3 TRBV6-5 many TRBD1 TGTGCCAGCAGGAGACAGGGGGCAGATACGCAGTATTTT CASRRQGADTQYF
TRBJ2-2 TRBV7-3 once . TGTGCCAGCAGCTTAAATGGAGGGCGGGGCACCGGGGAGCTGTTTTTT CASSLNGGRGTGELFF
TRBJ2-6 TRBV28 many . TGTGCCAGCAGTTTCCGACTGGCTTCTGGGGCCAACGTCCTGACTTTC CASSFRLASGANVLTF
TRBJ1-1 TRBV2 . . TGTGCCAGCAGTGGGGACGGGCTTGAAGCTTTCTTT CASSGDGLEAFF
TRBJ2-7 TRBV6-6 many TRBD2 TGTGCCAGCAGTTCCCGACTAGCGGGAGCCGAGCAGTACTTC CASSSRLAGAEQYF
TRBJ1-1 TRBV6-2/TRBV6-3 . . TGTGCCAGCAGACAGGACAGACCTAACACTGAAGCTTTCTTT CASRQDRPNTEAFF
TRBJ2-3 TRBV27 . . TGTGCCAGCAGGGGGATAGCGGACCCGAGCACAGATACGCAGTATTTT CASRGIADPSTDTQYF
TRBJ1-2 TRBV6-4 many . TGTGCCAGCAGTGATATCACCGGGCAGGGATATACCTCTGGAAGCTATGGCTACACCTTC CASSDITGQGYTSGSYGYTF
TRBJ1-1 TRBV7-2 . TRBD1 TGTGCCAGCAGCACCGGGACAGGGGGCACTGAAGCTTTCTTT CASSTGTGGTEAFF
TRBJ2-1 TRBV29-1 . TRBD1 TGCAGCGTCACAGGGGACGTCCCCAATGAGCAGTTCTTC CSVTGDVPNEQFF
TRBJ1-4 TRBV11-2 few . TGTGCCAGCAGCTTAAGGACAGCAACTAATGAAAAACTGTTTTTT CASSLRTATNEKLFF
TRBJ2-3 TRBV7-8 . TRBD2 TGTGCCAGCAGCCTAGCGGGAGAACCCTTCCGTTTGGCGCAGTATTTT CASSLAGEPFRLAQYF
TRBJ2-5 TRBV20-1 . . TGCAGTGCTAGTTCAGCGGAACAAGAGACCCAGTACTTC CSASSAEQETQYF
TRBJ2-7 TRBV10-3 few TRBD2 TGTGCCATCAGACTTAGCGGGATAGGCGAGCAGTACTTC CAIRLSGIGEQYF
TRBJ2-4 TRBV21-1 . . TGTGCCAGCAGCAAATTGAGGCGGGAGGGCCTCGACAAAAACATTCAGTACTTC CASSKLRREGLDKNIQYF
TRBJ1-2 TRBV7-2 . TRBD1 TGTGCCAGCAGCTTGGAACAGGGGGAAGGATATGGCTACACCTTC CASSLEQGEGYGYTF
TRBJ2-1 TRBV2 few TRBD2 TGTGCCAGCAGCCAGGGACTAGCGGCCCCGAATGAGCAGTTCTTC CASSQGLAAPNEQFF
TRBJ1-5 TRBV6-5 . TRBD1 TGTGCCAGCAGTTACCCCGGACAGGGAGGTCAGCCCCAGCATTTT CASSYPGQGGQPQHF
TRBJ2-1 TRBV10-3 . TRBD1 TGTGCCATCAGGGGACAGGGAGGGCATGAGCAGTTCTTC CAIRGQGGHEQFF
TRBJ2-1 TRBV29-1 . TRBD2 TGCAGCGTATGGACTAGCGGGAGTAGTTCGGCCAATGAGCAGTTCTTC CSVWTSGSSSANEQFF
TRBJ2-7 TRBV20-1 . . TGCAGTCTAAGGGGGGGGACCAGACCCTACGAGCAGTACTTC CSLRGGTRPYEQYF
TRBJ2-1 TRBV19 few . TGTGCCAGTAGTATAGATCCGGACAATGAGCAGTTCTTC CASSIDPDNEQFF
TRBJ1-1 TRBV6-2/TRBV6-3 few . TGTGCCAGCAGTAAATATCCGGACACAGGGCGGAACACTGAAGCTTTCTTT CASSKYPDTGRNTEAFF
TRBJ2-1 TRBV5-4 . TRBD1 TGTGCCAGCAGCTTATGGGGGACAGTCGAAAACAATGAGCAGTTCTTC CASSLWGTVENNEQFF
TRBJ2-1 TRBV4-1 few TRBD1 TGCGCCAGCAGCCAAGAAGAAGGCAGGGGGTACAATGAGCAGTTCTTC CASSQEEGRGYNEQFF
TRBJ2-3 TRBV3-1 few TRBD1 TGTGCCAGCAGCTTCGGGACAGGGGCAGATACGCAGTATTTT CASSFGTGADTQYF
TRBJ1-5 TRBV6-6 many . TGTGCCAGCAGTCCCCGGGTACAGCCAAATCAGCCCCAGCATTTT CASSPRVQPNQPQHF
TRBJ2-7 TRBV5-4 . TRBD1 TGTGCCAGCAGCTCGAAGACAGGGGGCTCCTACGAGCAGTACTTC CASSSKTGGSYEQYF
TRBJ2-3 TRBV12-3/TRBV12-4 few TRBD1 TGTGCCAGCAGTTGGGACAGAAGCACAGATACGCAGTATTTT CASSWDRSTDTQYF
TRBJ1-5 TRBV30 few . TGTGCCTGCACCGACACATTTCCTCTCAATCAGCCCCAGCATTTT CACTDTFPLNQPQHF
TRBJ1-4 TRBV20-1 few . TGCAGTGCTAGAGATGGACGGGAAGCTAATGAAAAACTGTTTTTT CSARDGREANEKLFF
TRBJ2-1 TRBV5-1 . TRBD2 TGCGCCAGCAGCATCTCCGGGACTAGCGATCAGTTCTTC CASSISGTSDQFF
TRBJ2-6 TRBV27 few . TGTGCCAGCAAAGGGGGCTCTGGGGCCAACGTCCTGACTTTC CASKGGSGANVLTF
TRBJ2-1 TRBV12-3/TRBV12-4 few TRBD2 TGTGCCACCCGACTAGCGGGAGGGATTCACAATGAGCAGTTCTTC CATRLAGGIHNEQFF
TRBJ2-3 TRBV5-4 . . TGTGCCAGCAGCTTTCTAGGGATCGCTAGCACAGATACGCAGTATTTT CASSFLGIASTDTQYF
TRBJ2-5 TRBV9 many TRBD1 TGTGCCAGCAGCGTCCAGGGGGCAGGAGAGACCCAGTACTTC CASSVQGAGETQYF
TRBJ2-2 TRBV14 once TRBD1 TGTGCCAGCAGCCAGGGCCTGGACAGGTTGGCGAACACCGGGGAGCTGTTTTTT CASSQGLDRLANTGELFF
TRBJ2-2 TRBV5-6 . . TGTGCCAGCAGCTTTGAAAGAGCGCTTCGGGCGTCCGGGGAGCTGTTTTTT CASSFERALRASGELFF
TRBJ2-1 TRBV20-1 few TRBD2 TGCAGTGCTAGAGGTGGGTGGGGGACTAGCGGGAGGAAGGCCGATGAGCAGTTCTTC CSARGGWGTSGRKADEQFF
TRBJ1-3 TRBV12-3/TRBV12-4 few TRBD1 TGTGCCAGCAGTATGAGGACAGGGGCTGGAAACACCATATATTTT CASSMRTGAGNTIYF
TRBJ2-3 TRBV20-1 many TRBD2 TGCAGTGCTAGACCTAGCGGGACTAGCACAGATACGCAGTATTTT CSARPSGTSTDTQYF
TRBJ2-1 TRBV2 few . TGTGCCAGCAGTTATAGCGGCAATGAGCAGTTCTTC CASSYSGNEQFF
TRBJ2-1 TRBV19 . TRBD1 TGTGCCAGTAGTAGTGGACAGGGGTATGAGCAGTTCTTC CASSSGQGYEQFF
TRBJ2-1 TRBV7-9 few . TGTGCCAGCAGCTACGCGGCCCTGGTCAATGAGCAGTTCTTC CASSYAALVNEQFF
TRBJ1-1 TRBV20-1 few TRBD1 TGCAGTGCTAAAAACCCTCCGGACAGGGGTTACACTGAAGCTTTCTTT CSAKNPPDRGYTEAFF
TRBJ1-6 TRBV6-5 . . TGTGCCAGCAGTTATGGGGGGGAAGGGCTCCCGGCCCTCCACTTT CASSYGGEGLPALHF
TRBJ1-2 TRBV11-2 . . TGTGCCAGCAGACAGGGAAACTATGGCTACACCTTC CASRQGNYGYTF
TRBJ1-4 TRBV25-1 . . TGTGCCAGCAGTGCTCTCCCTACTTTT CASSALPTF